This T cell receptor beta chain comes out of a study of control samples from healthy donors and cancer patients. Trimming cost V 0 bases and J 6 bases, with 12 bases left between them. The length of the CDR3 is 15 residues. Germline V gene data show CDR1 as SGHVS and CDR2 as FQNEAQ. Here immunoSEQ multiplex PCR was the method, and the copy in TCRdb shows in-frame clones only, minus some. The sample lists about 82,000 clones; around 94% were seen once. The sequencing sample was made of blood. The chain has TRBV7-8 and TRBJ1-5; D remains ambiguous. The clonotype was recovered from a woman aged 18-35 years in good health. The CDR3 DNA follows: TGTGCCAGCAGCTTAGCCCAGGTTGGGGTTCAGCCCCAGCATTTT. Residues: CASSLAQVGVQPQHF.